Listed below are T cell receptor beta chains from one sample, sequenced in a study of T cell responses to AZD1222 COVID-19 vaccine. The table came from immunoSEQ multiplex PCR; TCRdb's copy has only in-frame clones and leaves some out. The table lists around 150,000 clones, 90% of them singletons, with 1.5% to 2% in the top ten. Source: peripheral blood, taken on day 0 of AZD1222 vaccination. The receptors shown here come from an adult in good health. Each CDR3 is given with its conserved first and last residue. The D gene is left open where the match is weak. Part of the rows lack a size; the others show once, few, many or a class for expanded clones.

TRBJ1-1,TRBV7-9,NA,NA,TGTGCCAGCAGTTCCGGGACGCCGCCTGAAGCTTTCTTT,CASSSGTPPEAFF
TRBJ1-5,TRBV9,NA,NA,TGTGCCAGCAGCGTAGAGTCGACGCAGCCCCAGCATTTT,CASSVESTQPQHF
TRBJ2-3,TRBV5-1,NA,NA,TGCGCCAGCAGCCTAAGCGGGACAGGCACAGATACGCAGTATTTT,CASSLSGTGTDTQYF
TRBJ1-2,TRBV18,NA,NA,TGTGCCAGCTCACCAAACAGGAACGCGGCGCGGGGCTACACCTTC,CASSPNRNAARGYTF
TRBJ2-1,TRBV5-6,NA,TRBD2,TGTGCCAGCAGCTCTCTAGCGGACTCCTACAATGAGCAGTTCTTC,CASSSLADSYNEQFF
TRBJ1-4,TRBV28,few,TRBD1,TGTGCCAGCAGTTTATACAGGGGCTTGAATGAAAAACTGTTTTTT,CASSLYRGLNEKLFF
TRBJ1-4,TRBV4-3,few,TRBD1,TGCGCCAGCAGCCAAAACCCAGGGGGCTCGAGTGAAAAACTGTTTTTT,CASSQNPGGSSEKLFF
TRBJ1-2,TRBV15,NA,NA,TGTGCCACCAGCAGGGAAAGAGTTAACTATGGCTACACCTTC,CATSRERVNYGYTF
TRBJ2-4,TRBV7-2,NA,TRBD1,TGTGCCAGCAGCCGGGGACAGGGAGGGCAGAGCATTCAGTACTTC,CASSRGQGGQSIQYF
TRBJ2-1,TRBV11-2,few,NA,TGTGCCAGCAGCTTAGGCTTGAACAATGAGCAGTTCTTC,CASSLGLNNEQFF
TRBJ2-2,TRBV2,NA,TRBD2,TGTGCCAGCAGACCTAGCGGGAGGGCCGGCACCGGGGAGCTGTTTTTT,CASRPSGRAGTGELFF
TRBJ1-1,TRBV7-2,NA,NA,TGTGCCAGCAGCGAAAGGAGGGCCCCCCTTGGAGCTTTCTTT,CASSERRAPLGAFF
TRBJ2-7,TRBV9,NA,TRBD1,TGTGCCAGCAGCGTTGGGACAGGGGGGAACTACGAGCAGTACTTC,CASSVGTGGNYEQYF
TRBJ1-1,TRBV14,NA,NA,TGTGCCAGCAGCCAAGTCAGGGTGGCCACTGAAGCTTTCTTT,CASSQVRVATEAFF
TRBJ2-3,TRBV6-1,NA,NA,TGTGCCAGCAGTGAAACACAGACCACAGATACGCAGTATTTT,CASSETQTTDTQYF
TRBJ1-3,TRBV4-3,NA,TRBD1,TGCGCCAGCAGCGGCGGATCAGGGGGGTTGGGCATATATTTT,CASSGGSGGLGIYF
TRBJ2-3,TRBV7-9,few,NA,TGTGCCAGCAGCTTCGGGGGAGATTTCACAGATACGCAGTATTTT,CASSFGGDFTDTQYF
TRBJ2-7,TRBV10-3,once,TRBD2,TGTGCCATCAGTGAGTCGATAGGTCGGCTAGCGGGAGGAGGGGAGCAGTACTTC,CAISESIGRLAGGGEQYF
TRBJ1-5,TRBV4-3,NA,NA,TGCGCCAGCAGCCAAGCTGGGTCAGGCAATCAGCCCCAGCATTTT,CASSQAGSGNQPQHF
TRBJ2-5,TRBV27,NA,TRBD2,TGTGCCAGCGCCAGCGGGAGGAGAGAGACCCAGTACTTC,CASASGRRETQYF
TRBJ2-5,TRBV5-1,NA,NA,TGCGCCAGCAGCTTCTCACTACAAGAGACCCAGTACTTC,CASSFSLQETQYF
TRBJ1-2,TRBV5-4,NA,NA,TGTGCCAGCAGCTTGTTTCAGGGTGGCTATGGCTACACCTTC,CASSLFQGGYGYTF
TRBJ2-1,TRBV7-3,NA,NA,TGTGCCAGCAGCTTAAGGCCCCGGGGATTGGATGAGCAGTTCTTC,CASSLRPRGLDEQFF
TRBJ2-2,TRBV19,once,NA,TGTGCCAGTAGTCCGACTACGGTTGGGACCGGGGAGCTGTTTTTT,CASSPTTVGTGELFF
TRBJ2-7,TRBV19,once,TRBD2,TGTGCCAGTAGTTGGACTAGCGGGAGGACCTCCTACGAGCAGTACTTC,CASSWTSGRTSYEQYF
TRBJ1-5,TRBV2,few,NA,TGTGCCAGCAGTGAAGGCCGGAATCAGCCCCAGCATTTT,CASSEGRNQPQHF
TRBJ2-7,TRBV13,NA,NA,TGTGCCAGCAGCTTAGACAGGGCCTACGAGCAGTACTTC,CASSLDRAYEQYF
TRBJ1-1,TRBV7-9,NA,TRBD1,TGTGCCAGCAGCTTAGCGACAGGGGGCGCAACTGAAGCTTTCTTT,CASSLATGGATEAFF
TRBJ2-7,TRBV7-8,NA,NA,TGTGCCAGCGCTCCGGCAGACTACGAGCAGTACTTC,CASAPADYEQYF
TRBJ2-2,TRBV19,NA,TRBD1,TGTGCCAGTAAAGAGGCAGGGACAGCCAACACCGGGGAGCTGTTTTTT,CASKEAGTANTGELFF
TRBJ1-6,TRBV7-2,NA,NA,TGTGCCAGCAGCTCCCGACAGCCTAATTCACCCCTCCACTTT,CASSSRQPNSPLHF
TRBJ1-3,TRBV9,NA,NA,TGTGCCAGCAGCCGTAGCCCTGGCTCTGGAAACACCATATATTTT,CASSRSPGSGNTIYF
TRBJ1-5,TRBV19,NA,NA,TGTGCCAGTAGTATATCGGGCAGGTCCAATCAGCCCCAGCATTTT,CASSISGRSNQPQHF
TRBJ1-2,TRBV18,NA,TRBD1,TGTGCCAGCTCACGACCGGGACAGCTTGAGCTCGGTGGCTACACCTTC,CASSRPGQLELGGYTF
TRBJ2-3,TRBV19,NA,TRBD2,TGTGCCAGTAGCCCAATTTTCTCTAGCGGGAGTTCGGATACGCAGTATTTT,CASSPIFSSGSSDTQYF
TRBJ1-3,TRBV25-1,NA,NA,TGTGCCAGCAGTGAACTTTACGACTCTGGAAACACCATATATTTT,CASSELYDSGNTIYF
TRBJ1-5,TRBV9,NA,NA,TGTGCCAGCAGCGTAGATGTTAGTAGCAATCAGCCCCAGCATTTT,CASSVDVSSNQPQHF
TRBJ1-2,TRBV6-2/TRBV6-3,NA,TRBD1,TGTGCCAGCAGTCAGGACAGGGGGCTTGGAGGCTACACCTTC,CASSQDRGLGGYTF
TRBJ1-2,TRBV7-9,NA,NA,TGTGCCAGCAGCTTAGTTAGGTCTGGCTACACCTTC,CASSLVRSGYTF
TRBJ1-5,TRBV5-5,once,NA,TGTGCCAGCAGCCGTAGTACTGGGGCGGGGGGTAATCAGCCCCAGCATTTT,CASSRSTGAGGNQPQHF
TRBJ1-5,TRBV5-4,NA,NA,TGTGCCAGCAGCTTGGCGGGGCAGCCCCAGCATTTT,CASSLAGQPQHF
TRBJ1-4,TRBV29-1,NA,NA,TGCAGCGTTCGGCCAGGGACAACTAATGAAAAACTGTTTTTT,CSVRPGTTNEKLFF
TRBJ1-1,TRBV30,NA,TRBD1,TGTGCCTGGAACGGCCGGGACAGGGCGGCTGAAGCTTTCTTT,CAWNGRDRAAEAFF
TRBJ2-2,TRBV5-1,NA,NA,TGCGCCAGCAGCTTGACGGCAGCGAACACCGGGGAGCTGTTTTTT,CASSLTAANTGELFF
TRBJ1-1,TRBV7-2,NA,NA,TGTGCCAGCAGCCAGGACACCGCCAAGACCTTCTTT,CASSQDTAKTFF
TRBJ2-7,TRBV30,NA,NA,TGTGCCTGGAAGAGACTGACTACCTACGAGCAGTACTTC,CAWKRLTTYEQYF
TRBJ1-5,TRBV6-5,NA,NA,TGTGCCAGCAGTTACACAGTCGGTCAGCCCCAGCATTTT,CASSYTVGQPQHF
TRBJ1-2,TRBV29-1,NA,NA,TGCAGCGCCTTAGACAGCACCTATGGCTACACCTTC,CSALDSTYGYTF
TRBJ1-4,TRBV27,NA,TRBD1,TGTGCCAGCAGTTTACAGGGACAGCGTGCCGAAAAACTGTTTTTT,CASSLQGQRAEKLFF
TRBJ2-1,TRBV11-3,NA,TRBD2,TGTGCCAGCAGCTACCGACTAGCGGGAACGGGAAATGAGCAGTTCTTC,CASSYRLAGTGNEQFF
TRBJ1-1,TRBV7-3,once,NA,TGTGCCAGCAGCCGCGGGACAAAAGGGACTGAAGCTTTCTTT,CASSRGTKGTEAFF